This is a list of T cell receptor beta chains from one sample in a study of blood T cell repertoires in COVID-19. The table came from immunoSEQ multiplex PCR; TCRdb's copy has only in-frame clones and leaves some out. Found here are about 68,000 clones, around 90% of them singletons; the top ten hold approximately 2.5%. The sample was peripheral blood. All receptors derive from a human donor in a cohort sampled during active COVID-19. The CDR3 runs from the conserved cysteine through the conserved F or W.

j_call: TRBJ2-5; v_call: TRBV3-1/TRBV3-2; cdr3_aa: CASSPHLQGRGETQYF
j_call: TRBJ1-4; v_call: TRBV2; cdr3_aa: CASSEKKTGEKLFF
j_call: TRBJ2-5; v_call: TRBV7-8; cdr3_aa: CASTKREAQETQYF
j_call: TRBJ2-7; v_call: TRBV6-5; cdr3_aa: CSTGSLYEQYF
j_call: TRBJ2-7; v_call: TRBV7-8; cdr3_aa: CASSAATGQGYEQYF
j_call: TRBJ2-2; v_call: TRBV4-3; cdr3_aa: CASSQYALAGVDTGELFF
j_call: TRBJ1-4; v_call: TRBV30; cdr3_aa: CAWEPGTTWSEKLFF
j_call: TRBJ1-1; v_call: TRBV28; cdr3_aa: CASSLRTGKMNTEAFF
j_call: TRBJ2-3; v_call: TRBV30; cdr3_aa: CAWRKSIPDTQYF
j_call: TRBJ2-5; v_call: TRBV5-8; cdr3_aa: CASSFGTGLGQETQYF
j_call: TRBJ1-2; v_call: TRBV6-5; cdr3_aa: CASRQTTGSGYGYTF
j_call: TRBJ2-3; v_call: TRBV7-2; cdr3_aa: CASSLAGPGGPTDTQYF
j_call: TRBJ2-3; v_call: TRBV7-9; cdr3_aa: CASSLAAVVDTQYF
j_call: TRBJ1-5; v_call: TRBV7-8; cdr3_aa: CASSLEGTGLNQPQHF
j_call: TRBJ1-2; v_call: TRBV5-1; cdr3_aa: CASSLNPGGYGYTF
j_call: TRBJ1-4; v_call: TRBV5-1; cdr3_aa: CASSLASTNEKLFF
j_call: TRBJ2-1; v_call: TRBV7-3; cdr3_aa: CASSLTGRRDEQFF
j_call: TRBJ2-2; v_call: TRBV19; cdr3_aa: CASTIQGVPNTGELFF
j_call: TRBJ1-1; v_call: TRBV4-1; cdr3_aa: CASSQETLTGKRRTEAFF
j_call: TRBJ1-6; v_call: TRBV7-2; cdr3_aa: CASSFRTGDNSPLHF
j_call: TRBJ1-2; v_call: TRBV28; cdr3_aa: CASSTTNYGYTF
j_call: TRBJ1-4; v_call: TRBV28; cdr3_aa: CASSGVLVDEKLFF
j_call: TRBJ2-5; v_call: TRBV12-5; cdr3_aa: CASGLGLAGQETQYF
j_call: TRBJ1-6; v_call: TRBV27; cdr3_aa: CASSLAQRRSPLHF
j_call: TRBJ1-1; v_call: TRBV18; cdr3_aa: CASSLGTGGLNTEAFF
j_call: TRBJ1-1; v_call: TRBV18; cdr3_aa: CASSPTGRHTEAFF
j_call: TRBJ1-6; v_call: TRBV5-4; cdr3_aa: CASSFDRANNSPLHF
j_call: TRBJ2-1; v_call: TRBV6-4; cdr3_aa: CASSDLARSEQFF
j_call: TRBJ1-6; v_call: TRBV6-6; cdr3_aa: CASRGQGGSPLHF
j_call: TRBJ1-1; v_call: TRBV28; cdr3_aa: CASRGPGHRVPEAFF
j_call: TRBJ2-3; v_call: TRBV4-1; cdr3_aa: CASSPLASGDTQYF
j_call: TRBJ1-2; v_call: TRBV15; cdr3_aa: CATSRGVLGQIYGYTF
j_call: TRBJ2-3; v_call: TRBV7-3; cdr3_aa: CASSLSLGTDTQYF
j_call: TRBJ2-2; v_call: TRBV6-4; cdr3_aa: CASSVREAVGELFF
j_call: TRBJ2-7; v_call: TRBV27; cdr3_aa: CASSDRDRGRYDEQYF
j_call: TRBJ2-7; v_call: TRBV7-2; cdr3_aa: CASAVGYEQYF
j_call: TRBJ2-3; v_call: TRBV27; cdr3_aa: CAGSFGSGSLTDTQYF
j_call: TRBJ2-6; v_call: TRBV5-1; cdr3_aa: CASSPWDSLGGANVLTF
j_call: TRBJ1-4; v_call: TRBV3-1/TRBV3-2; cdr3_aa: CASSPSVAGPSWIEKLFF
j_call: TRBJ1-1; v_call: TRBV19; cdr3_aa: CASRPGQGETEAFF
j_call: TRBJ2-3; v_call: TRBV5-4; cdr3_aa: CASSPDSRTDTQYF
j_call: TRBJ1-2; v_call: TRBV7-8; cdr3_aa: CASSSLGTAAYGYTF
j_call: TRBJ1-1; v_call: TRBV18; cdr3_aa: CASSPLTGGENTEAFF
j_call: TRBJ2-1; v_call: TRBV9; cdr3_aa: CASSVDRETVYNEQFF
j_call: TRBJ1-1; v_call: TRBV5-4; cdr3_aa: CASSLGTGGLNTEAFF
j_call: TRBJ2-1; v_call: TRBV9; cdr3_aa: CASSGLWPGEQFF
j_call: TRBJ2-1; v_call: TRBV25-1; cdr3_aa: CASTFAGFSYNEQFF